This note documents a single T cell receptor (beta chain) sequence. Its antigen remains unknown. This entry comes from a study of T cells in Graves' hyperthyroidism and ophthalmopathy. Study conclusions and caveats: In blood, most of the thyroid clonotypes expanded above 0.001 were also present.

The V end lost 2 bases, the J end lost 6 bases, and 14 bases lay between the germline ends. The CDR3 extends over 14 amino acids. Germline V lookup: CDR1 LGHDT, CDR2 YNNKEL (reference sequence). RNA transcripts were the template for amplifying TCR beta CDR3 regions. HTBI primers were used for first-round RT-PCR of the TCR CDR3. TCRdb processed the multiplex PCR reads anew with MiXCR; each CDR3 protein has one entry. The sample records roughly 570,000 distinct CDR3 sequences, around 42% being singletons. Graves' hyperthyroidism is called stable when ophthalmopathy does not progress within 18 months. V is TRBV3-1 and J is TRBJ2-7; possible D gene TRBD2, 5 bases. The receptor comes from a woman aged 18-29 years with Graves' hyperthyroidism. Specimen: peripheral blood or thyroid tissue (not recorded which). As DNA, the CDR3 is TGTGCCAGCAGCCAACACAGAAGGCGGGTCGAGCAGTACTTC. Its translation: CASSQHRRRVEQYF.